A selection of T cell receptor beta chains follows, all from one sample in a study of CD8 T cells in ankylosing spondylitis. One entry per CDR3 protein, called by TCRdb with MiXCR from the 5' RACE reads. This table has about 440,000 distinct CDR3 sequences, about a sixth appearing once. The sample taken for sequencing was blood, either unsorted or a sorted T cell fraction (not recorded which). The receptors come from a male donor with ankylosing spondylitis. The CDR3 runs from the conserved cysteine through the conserved F or W. The D gene is left open where the match is weak. Size tells how often a clone was seen (once, few, many) or the class of an expanded clone, and some rows leave it out.

D gene,clone size,V gene,J gene,CDR3 protein
TRBD1,.,TRBV6-2/TRBV6-3,TRBJ1-1,CASSFSRQGRLWTEAFF
.,.,TRBV12-3/TRBV12-4,TRBJ2-7,CASSLGTRPLGEQYF
.,.,TRBV7-2,TRBJ1-6,CASSLELIHNSPLHF
TRBD2,few,TRBV2,TRBJ2-7,CASRISGRDEQYF
.,.,TRBV19,TRBJ2-3,CASKLNPRADTQYF
TRBD1,many,TRBV12-3/TRBV12-4,TRBJ1-3,CASSLTGSGNTIYF
.,few,TRBV6-1,TRBJ1-5,CASSTPDSSNQPQHF
.,.,TRBV19,TRBJ2-1,CASSRGGLVNEQFF
TRBD1,.,TRBV9,TRBJ2-5,CASNRGGASETQYF
.,.,TRBV7-9,TRBJ1-4,CASSLDGGVGEKLFF
.,many,TRBV7-9,TRBJ2-1,CASSLTGINEQFF
.,.,TRBV19,TRBJ1-2,CASEALHRPGGYTF
.,.,TRBV6-5,TRBJ2-1,CATLGPTTASSYNEQFF
.,.,TRBV7-2,TRBJ1-1,CASSSGSKSMNTEAFF
.,few,TRBV28,TRBJ2-1,CASTPVWGKWNEQFF
.,.,TRBV28,TRBJ2-7,CASSLQVLYEQYF
.,few,TRBV12-3/TRBV12-4,TRBJ2-2,CASGSTANTGELFF
TRBD1,.,TRBV5-1,TRBJ1-1,CASSGDRGLWNTEAFF
.,few,TRBV6-2/TRBV6-3,TRBJ2-2,CASRVGGWTGELFF
.,.,TRBV18,TRBJ2-7,CASSPPRGIENEQYF
.,few,TRBV28,TRBJ1-2,CASTITGPYGYTF
.,.,TRBV20-1,TRBJ1-1,CSAARRSPEAEAFF
.,few,TRBV7-9,TRBJ1-2,CASSHPDFYGYTF
.,.,TRBV29-1,TRBJ1-3,CSVESGFSAGNTIYF
.,few,TRBV20-1,TRBJ2-7,CSARDRLQGTYEQYF
TRBD1,.,TRBV11-2,TRBJ2-5,CASQADRVETQYF
.,many,TRBV29-1,TRBJ2-1,CSVEDLAGSSYNEQFF
.,.,TRBV3-1,TRBJ2-2,CASSQGATGELFF
TRBD2,.,TRBV20-1,TRBJ2-1,CSALPRLAVSILTKFF
.,few,TRBV6-1,TRBJ1-2,CASSEGTVYGYTF
TRBD1,.,TRBV5-6,TRBJ2-5,CASSLGTGLAETQYF
.,.,TRBV2,TRBJ2-1,CASRGRNEQFF
TRBD1,many,TRBV11-2,TRBJ2-5,CASSQNRGREEETQYF
TRBD2,.,TRBV6-1,TRBJ2-2,CATQPGSGGPTGELFF
.,.,TRBV5-1,TRBJ2-1,CASSLVGGVDNEQFF
TRBD1,few,TRBV6-1,TRBJ2-3,CASSRKGQVVGDTQYF
TRBD2,few,TRBV20-1,TRBJ2-1,CSAWGLALPPDQDEQFF
.,few,TRBV28,TRBJ2-2,CASSPPPSPGELFF
.,.,TRBV7-6,TRBJ2-7,CANSPDSRYEQYF